This entry concerns a single T cell receptor (beta chain). The sample comes from a study of OX40 agonist ivuxolimab in advanced cancers. Germline values: CDR1 LNHNV, CDR2 YYDKDF (reference sequence). The CDR3 has 17 amino acids. V shed 5 bases and J 3 bases; nucleotides not matched to a gene: 13. Using immunoSEQ multiplex PCR, the repertoire was profiled, and TCRdb retains in-frame clones only, with some absent. Altogether roughly 20,000 clones are present, more than 70% being singletons, with the ten largest covering 15% to 20%. The rearrangement joins TRBV15 to TRBJ2-1; 7 bases align to TRBD1. The starting material was CD4+ or CD8+ T cells sorted from blood, obtained in a trial of the OX40 agonist ivuxolimab. The sequence derives from an adult with an advanced solid tumor such as melanoma, head and neck, liver or kidney cancer. The CDR3 loop reads CATSPRWQGVIYNEQFF. CDR3 coding DNA: TGTGCCACCAGCCCCAGATGGCAGGGGGTCATCTACAATGAGCAGTTCTTC.